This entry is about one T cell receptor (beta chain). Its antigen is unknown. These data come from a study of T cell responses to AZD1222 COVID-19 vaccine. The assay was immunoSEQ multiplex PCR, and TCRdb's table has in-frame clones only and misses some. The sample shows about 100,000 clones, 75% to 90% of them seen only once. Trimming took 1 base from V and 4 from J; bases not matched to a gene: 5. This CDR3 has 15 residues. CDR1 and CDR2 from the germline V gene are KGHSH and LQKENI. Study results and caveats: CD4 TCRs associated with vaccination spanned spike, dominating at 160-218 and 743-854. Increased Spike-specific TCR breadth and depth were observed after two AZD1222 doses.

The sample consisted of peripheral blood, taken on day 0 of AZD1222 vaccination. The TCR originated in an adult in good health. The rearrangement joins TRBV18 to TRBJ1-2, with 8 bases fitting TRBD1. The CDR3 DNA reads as TGTGCCAGCTCACCACTGGACAGGGCAGCCTATGGCTACACCTTC. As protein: CASSPLDRAAYGYTF. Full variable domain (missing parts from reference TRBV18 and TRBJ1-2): NAGVMQNPRHLVRRRGQEARLRCSPMKGHSHVYWYRQLPEEGLKFMVYLQKENIIDESGMPKERFSAEFPKEGPSILRIQQVVRGDSAAYFCASSPLDRAAYGYTFGSGTRLTVV.